This entry lists 18 T cell receptor beta chains sequenced from one sample in a study of blood T cell repertoires in COVID-19. Data came from immunoSEQ multiplex PCR; TCRdb stores just in-frame clones and leaves some out. The table shows about 63,000 clones, with 80% to 90% occurring only once. Sequenced sample: peripheral blood. Receptor source: a man between 45 and 60 years old with active COVID-19.

The V and J genes are TRBV5-1 and TRBJ1-5; 7 nucleotides align to TRBD1. The J segment lost 0 bases and the V segment lost 4 bases, leaving 7 bases of the junction unmatched. From germline, CDR1 is SGHRS and CDR2 YFSETQ. The CDR3 is 16 residues long. The CDR3 protein is CASSVGTDHSNQPQHF. The DNA of the CDR3 is TGCGCCAGCAGCGTCGGGACAGACCATAGCAATCAGCCCCAGCATTTT.

The V and J genes are TRBV7-2 and TRBJ2-1; 9 nucleotides agree with TRBD1. The CDR3 runs 14 residues. Germline V gives CDR1 SGHTA, CDR2 FQGNSA. Trimming took 5 bases from V and 9 from J; bases not matched to a gene: 8. CDR3: CASSAGTGWAEQFF. CDR3 coding DNA: TGTGCCAGCAGCGCGGGGACAGGGTGGGCTGAGCAGTTCTTC.

This chain links TRBV19 with TRBJ2-6; possible D gene TRBD1, 6 bases. V lost 6 bases and J 3 bases, leaving 12 bases between the germline ends. From germline, CDR1 is LNHDA and CDR2 SQIVND (reference sequence). This CDR3 region has 15 residues. The CDR3 spells CASSPDRSGANVLTF. The CDR3 coding sequence is TGTGCCAGTAGCCCAGACAGGAGTGGGGCCAACGTCCTGACTTTC.

The J gene is TRBJ2-1, the V gene TRBV7-2, with D maybe TRBD1 (6 bases). The CDR3 is made up of 16 amino acids. Trimming stripped 3 bases from V and 0 bases from J, with 12 bases between. Germline V CDR1 and CDR2: SGHTA, FQGNSA. This CDR3 is CASSLGHASSYNEQFF. As DNA, the CDR3 is TGTGCCAGCAGCTTGGGACACGCGAGCTCCTACAATGAGCAGTTCTTC.

This clone was picked up one time. The CDR3 region is CASSYSFRGTLEQYF. CDR3 coding DNA: TGTGCCAGCAGTTACTCTTTTCGGGGTACCTTAGAGCAGTACTTC. The J gene is TRBJ2-7, the V gene TRBV6-6, with D maybe TRBD2 (5 bases). With 0 bases removed from V and 7 bases from J, the gap between germline ends came to 16 bases. This CDR3 is built from 15 residues. The germline CDR1 and CDR2 sequences are MNHNY and SVGAGI (reference sequence).

This rearrangement joins TRBV6-5 to TRBJ1-2; 11 bases are shared with TRBD1. This CDR3 contains 14 residues. Trimming removed 8 bases from V and 3 bases from J; junction bases left unmatched: 5. The germline CDR1 and CDR2 sequences are MNHEY and SVGAGI. CDR3 nucleotide sequence: TGTGCCAGCGGGGGACAGGGGGATTACTATGGCTACACCTTC. This codes for CASGGQGDYYGYTF.

The chain links TRBV24-1 to TRBJ2-5, with TRBD1 matching 9 bases. Germline V gene lookup returns CDR1 KGHDR and CDR2 SFDVKD. CDR3 length: 16 amino acids. Germline trimming cut 3 bases from V and 2 bases from J; bases unmatched to any gene: 6. The CDR3, as DNA: TGTGCCACCAGTGATCCGGGACAGGGTTTGCAAGAGACCCAGTACTTC. Translated: CATSDPGQGLQETQYF.

This clone has more than one count but fewer than ten. CDR3 region: CASSETTVYGYTF. In DNA, the CDR3 is TGTGCCAGCAGTGAAACAACAGTCTATGGCTACACCTTC. The genes are TRBV6-1 and TRBJ1-2; D remains unclear. Germline assignment: CDR1 MNHNS and CDR2 SASEGT. CDR3 length: 13 amino acids. V was cut by 2 bases and J by 4 bases, with 8 bases left in between.

J is TRBJ1-4 and V is TRBV27, with TRBD1 as a possible D gene (6 bases). The CDR3 spans 20 residues. Germline loops: CDR1 MNHEY, CDR2 SMNVEV (reference sequence). The V gene lost 2 bases and the J gene lost 2 bases, with 24 bases spanning the gap. Written as DNA, the CDR3 is TGTGCCAGCAGTTTAAAGGGCACAGGGTGGACTTTAGGTACTAATGAAAAACTGTTTTTT. Residues: CASSLKGTGWTLGTNEKLFF.

The chain combines TRBV10-3 with TRBJ2-4; 7 positions agree with TRBD2. Germline V gene sequence: CDR1 ENHRY, CDR2 SYGVKD. Losses at the gene ends were 6 bases for V and 3 bases for J; bases not matched to a gene: 11. This CDR3 is built from 16 residues. The CDR3 region has the DNA TGTGCCATCAGCCAGGTAGCGGGCCAAAGCAAAAACATTCAGTACTTC. Encoded protein: CAISQVAGQSKNIQYF.

The chain recombines TRBV7-3 with TRBJ2-3; 8 bases fit TRBD1. CDR1 is SGHTA and CDR2 is FQGTGA in the germline V gene. The length of the CDR3 is 16 residues. Unmatched junction bases numbered 10, after V lost 1 base and J lost 7 bases. This CDR3 reads CASSLMVAGGYHTQYF. The CDR3 DNA is TGTGCCAGCAGCTTAATGGTGGCAGGGGGCTACCATACGCAGTATTTT.

This rearrangement joins TRBV5-4 to TRBJ2-2, with D possibly TRBD2 on 5 matching bases. Looked up from germline, CDR1 is SGHNT and CDR2 is YYREEE (reference sequence). The CDR3 sequence is 15 residues long. Trimming shortened V by 1 base and J by 3 bases, and 10 bases separated the two germline ends. The CDR3 protein is CASSLYVRDTGELFF. The DNA for the CDR3 is TGTGCCAGCAGCTTGTATGTGAGGGACACCGGGGAGCTGTTTTTT.

This clone ranks as large. The chain has TRBV30 and TRBJ1-1; D not certain. Trimming took off 2 bases at V and 3 bases at J, with 4 bases between the two ends. Germline V gene lookup returns CDR1 GTSNPN and CDR2 SVGIG (reference sequence). The CDR3 has 11 residues. DNA for the CDR3: TGTGCCTGGAGTTATGACACTGAAGCTTTCTTT. Its protein is CAWSYDTEAFF. The full variable domain, its missing parts supplied by reference TRBV30 and TRBJ1-1, is SQTIHQWPATLVQPVGSPLSLECTVEGTSNPNLYWYRQAAGRGLQLLFYSVGIGQISSEVPQNLSASRPQDRQFILSSKKLLLSDSGFYLCAWSYDTEAFFGQGTRLTVV.

This clone has a single count. This sequence joins TRBV5-6 and TRBJ1-6, with D hard to call. This CDR3 is built from 12 residues. Germline-derived CDR1 and CDR2 are SGHDT and YYEEEE. V lost 1 base and J 6 bases, leaving 2 bases between the germline ends. CDR3 region: CASSLRNSPLHF. CDR3 nucleotides: TGTGCCAGCAGCTTGCGTAATTCACCCCTCCACTTT. Drawing the rest from reference TRBV5-6 and TRBJ1-6, the complete variable domain is DAGVTQSPTHLIKTRGQQVTLRCSPKSGHDTVSWYQQALGQGPQFIFQYYEEEERQRGNFPDRFSGHQFPNYSSELNVNALLLGDSALYLCASSLRNSPLHFGNGTRLTVT.

This sequence joins TRBV11-2 and TRBJ2-3; D not certain. The CDR3 extends over 12 amino acids. Germline loops: CDR1 SGHAT, CDR2 FQNNGV. The V end lost 4 bases, the J end lost 4 bases, and 6 bases lay between the germline ends. The CDR3 region has the DNA TGTGCCAGCAGCTCCTTCTCAGATACGCAGTATTTT. Its protein is CASSSFSDTQYF.

This clone appeared once. The V gene is TRBV28, the J gene TRBJ2-7; D not resolved. The CDR3 loop spans 12 amino acids. Germline assignment: CDR1 MDHEN and CDR2 SYDVKM. Trimming shortened V by 3 bases and J by 3 bases, and 6 bases separated the two germline ends. As DNA, the CDR3 is TGTGCCAGCAGTTTTCGTAGCTACGAGCAGTACTTC. Translation gives CASSFRSYEQYF.

The DNA for the CDR3 is TGTGCCAGCAGTTTTGGGGGGGCGGAGACCCAGTACTTC. Protein product: CASSFGGAETQYF. The chain carries TRBV12-3 or TRBV12-4 and TRBJ2-5; D might be TRBD2 (7 bases). This CDR3 contains 13 residues. V was cut by 3 bases and J by 5 bases, with 10 bases left in between.

This chain joins TRBV4-1 and TRBJ2-3, with 7 nucleotides matching TRBD2. This CDR3 has 15 residues. V shed 3 bases and J 1 base; nucleotides not matched to a gene: 4. Germline V lookup: CDR1 MGHRA, CDR2 YSYEKL. The CDR3 region is CASSQAGVGTDTQYF. For the CDR3, the DNA is TGCGCCAGCAGCCAGGCGGGAGTGGGCACAGATACGCAGTATTTT.